This paragraph reports one TCR beta chain. This sample is drawn from a study of blood T cell repertoires in COVID-19. Here immunoSEQ multiplex PCR was the method, and the copy in TCRdb shows in-frame clones only, minus some. This sample has some 97,000 clones, with approximately 90% found just once. Germline CDR1 reads SGHRS; CDR2 reads YFSETQ. The CDR3 has 15 amino acids. Trimming shortened V by 4 bases and J by 2 bases, and 15 bases separated the two germline ends. The origin of this receptor is a man aged 55 to 70 with acute or convalescent COVID-19. The specimen sequenced was peripheral blood. The chain couples TRBV5-1 to TRBJ1-1, with TRBD1 as a possible D gene (6 bases). The CDR3 coding sequence is TGCGCCAGCAGCGCTACCGACAGGCATAACACTGAAGCTTTCTTT. It translates to CASSATDRHNTEAFF.